The 9 T cell receptor beta chains below come from one sample, sequenced in a study of T-cell memory formation after mild COVID-19. TCRdb re-called the 5' RACE reads with MiXCR, one entry per CDR3 protein. Here the sample spans 470,000 or so distinct CDR3 sequences, 18% being singletons. The source material was PBMCs or a T cell subset sorted from them (not recorded which). These receptors originate from an adult woman who had mild COVID-19 (a few samples of this study predate the infection). Cell type and time point are not known.

With respect to this clonotype: A read error may account for a junction end that differs from germline. The chain carries TRBV7-8 and TRBJ2-2; D gene uncertain. The CDR3 runs 14 residues. In germline, CDR1 is SGHVS, CDR2 FQNEAQ. CDR3 loop: CASSLGQNAGELFF. CDR3 coding DNA: TGTGCCAGCAGCTTAGGGCAGAACGCCGGGGAGCTGTTTTTT.

The rearrangement joins TRBV6-2 or TRBV6-3 to TRBJ1-2, with 10 nucleotides matching TRBD1. This CDR3 is 14 amino acids long. Germline V gene sequence: CDR1 MNHEY, CDR2 SVGEGT. J gave up 6 bases and V 4 bases, and 5 bases lay outside the gene matches. The CDR3 here is CASSFGQGEHGYTF. The CDR3 region has the DNA TGTGCCAGCAGTTTCGGACAGGGGGAGCATGGCTACACCTTC.

The chain is built from TRBV20-1 and TRBJ1-2, with TRBD1 matching 7 bases. The germline CDR1 and CDR2 sequences are DFQATT and SNEGSKA (reference sequence). The V segment lost 1 base and the J segment 5 bases; nucleotides outside the gene matches: 10. This CDR3 has 15 amino acids. The CDR3 is CSARGRDSLFYGYTF. In DNA form, the CDR3 reads TGCAGTGCTAGAGGCAGGGACAGCCTATTTTATGGCTACACCTTC.

This clonotype was seen many times. The chain links TRBV24-1 to TRBJ2-3; 7 bases fit TRBD2. Germline CDR1 reads KGHDR; CDR2 reads SFDVKD. The ends lost 4 bases at V and 1 base at J; junction bases unmatched: 10. The CDR3 length is 17 residues. As DNA, the CDR3 is TGTGCCACCAGTGACCCGGGAGGAGGGCTGGGCACAGATACGCAGTATTTT. Amino acid sequence: CATSDPGGGLGTDTQYF.

This clonotype was found a few times. DNA of the CDR3: TGTGCCAGCAGCTGGGCCGGTCAGCCCCAGCATTTT. As protein: CASSWAGQPQHF. This chain uses TRBV7-2 with TRBJ1-5, with D unclear. CDR1 is SGHTA and CDR2 is FQGNSA in the germline V gene. CDR3 size: 12 residues. V lost 4 bases and J lost 6, with 7 bases in between.

The chain employs TRBV20-1 and TRBJ2-5; 7 bases are shared with TRBD2. The J segment lost 3 bases and the V segment lost 3 bases, leaving 1 base of the junction unmatched. The CDR3 spans 12 residues. Germline-derived CDR1 and CDR2 are DFQATT and SNEGSKA (reference sequence). The CDR3 coding sequence is TGCAGTGCTAGTCGGGGGGAAGAGACCCAGTACTTC. Protein sequence: CSASRGEETQYF.

The V gene is TRBV7-9, the J gene TRBJ2-5; no firm D call. CDR3 length: 16 residues. CDR1 is SEHNR, CDR2 FQNEAQ, per germline (reference sequence). V lost 5 bases and J lost 5, with 21 bases in between. The CDR3 region is CASSVRGNPVKETQYF. For the CDR3, the DNA is TGTGCCAGCAGCGTTCGAGGAAATCCCGTCAAGGAGACCCAGTACTTC.

This clonotype has only a few counts. The genes are TRBV7-7 and TRBJ2-1; TRBD2 agrees at 10 bases. Germline lookup yields CDR1 SSHAT and CDR2 FNYEAQ (reference sequence). CDR3 length equals 16 residues. CDR3 residues: CASARTSGTSYNEQFF. The CDR3 DNA sequence: TGTGCTAGCGCGCGGACTAGCGGAACCTCCTACAATGAGCAGTTCTTC.

For this clonotype: The germline gene is not matched at one end of the junction; a read error may be the cause. The chain joins TRBV18 to TRBJ2-5, with D possibly being TRBD1 or TRBD2 (5 bases each). The CDR3 has 12 residues. Germline-derived CDR1 and CDR2 are KGHSH and LQKENI. As DNA, the CDR3 is TGTGCCAGCTCACCTCAGGGAGAGACCCATTACTTC. It specifies CASSPQGETHYF.